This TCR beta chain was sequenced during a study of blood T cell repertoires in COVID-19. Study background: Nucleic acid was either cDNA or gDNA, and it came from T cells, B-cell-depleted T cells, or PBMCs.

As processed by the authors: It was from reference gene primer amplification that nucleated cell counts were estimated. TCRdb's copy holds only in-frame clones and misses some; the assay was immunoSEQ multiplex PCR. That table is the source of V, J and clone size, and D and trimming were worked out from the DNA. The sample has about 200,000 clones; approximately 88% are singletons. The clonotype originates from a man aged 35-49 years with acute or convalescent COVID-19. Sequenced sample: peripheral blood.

This CDR3 reads CASSTSQGVSYEQYF. CDR3 nucleotides: TGTGCCAGCAGTACCTCACAGGGGGTCTCCTACGAGCAGTACTTC. V and J are TRBV6-5 and TRBJ2-7, with 8 bases identical to TRBD1. CDR1 is MNHEY and CDR2 is SVGAGI in the germline V gene. V lost 5 bases, J lost 0 bases, and 6 bases stayed unmatched. The CDR3 covers 15 residues.